This T cell receptor beta chain originates from a study of T cell responses to AZD1222 COVID-19 vaccine. Assay used: immunoSEQ multiplex PCR; TCRdb lists only in-frame clones, some missing. The sample lists more than 100,000 clones, around 85% seen once, with 5% to 7% in the top ten. This clone was recorded only once. V lost 0 bases and J lost 6, with 17 bases in between. CDR3 size: 15 residues. CDR1 is GTSNPN and CDR2 is SVGIG in the germline V gene (reference sequence). The rearrangement uses TRBV30 and TRBJ1-2, with D unresolved. The TCR originated in an adult in good health. This material consisted of peripheral blood, taken on day 0 of AZD1222 vaccination. The CDR3 nucleotides are TGTGCCTGGAGTGTACGTAGCCGCCTTGGGCATGGCTACACCTTC. Amino acids: CAWSVRSRLGHGYTF. Full variable domain (missing parts from reference TRBV30 and TRBJ1-2): SQTIHQWPATLVQPVGSPLSLECTVEGTSNPNLYWYRQAAGRGLQLLFYSVGIGQISSEVPQNLSASRPQDRQFILSSKKLLLSDSGFYLCAWSVRSRLGHGYTFGSGTRLTVV.